This T cell receptor beta chain was captured by sequencing in a study of shared clonotypes between healthy human individuals. The CDR3 totals 13 residues. Germline assignment: CDR1 LNHDA and CDR2 SQIVND (reference sequence). The V gene end was trimmed by 3 bases and the J gene end by 5 bases; junction bases not matched to a gene: 4. In the CD4+ fraction, cells were divided into CD45RA+ naive and CD45RA-negative memory subsets. This was a deep-level run. Profiling relied on immunoSEQ multiplex PCR, and the TCRdb table lists in-frame clones only, not all of them. The sample has over 1.4 million clones; roughly 97% are singletons.

The J gene is TRBJ2-7, the V gene TRBV19; 7 bases align to TRBD1. The receptor comes from a young man in good health. Sequenced input: naive CD4+ T cells sorted from blood. Subset here: CD45RA+ positively selected. CDR3 sequence (DNA): TGTGCCAGTAGTATTGGGACAGATAACGAGCAGTACTTC. This encodes CASSIGTDNEQYF.